Listed below are T cell receptor beta chains from one sample, sequenced in a study of early T cells in non-severe SARS-CoV-2 infection. TCRdb passed the 5' RACE reads through MiXCR, listing each CDR3 protein once. There are 68,000 or so distinct CDR3 sequences in the sample; more than 10% occur only once, and approximately 1.7% lies in the top ten. Input material: whole blood. The receptor source for this set is an adult who was a healthcare worker with PCR-confirmed SARS-CoV-2 infection or an uninfected control (not recorded which). The CDR3 runs from the conserved cysteine through the conserved F or W. A D gene is named only where the DNA matches it firmly. Not all rows give a size; the values are once, few, many and, for expanded clones, a class.

CDR3 DNA | CDR3 protein | clone size | D gene | J gene | V gene
TGTGCCAGCAGCTCCGTCCTTTTTAAGACAGGGATGAACACTGAAGCTTTCTTT | CASSSVLFKTGMNTEAFF | many | TRBD1 | TRBJ1-1 | TRBV7-9
TGTGCCAGCGAGGGGGAGGTGGATGAGCAGTTCTTC | CASEGEVDEQFF | NA | NA | TRBJ2-1 | TRBV7-9
TGTGCCAGCAGCCCGAACAGGGTCTTCGGCGGGGAGCTGTTTTTT | CASSPNRVFGGELFF | many | NA | TRBJ2-2 | TRBV7-9
TGCAGCGTTATAGCAGGGCAAGAGACCCAGTACTTC | CSVIAGQETQYF | NA | NA | TRBJ2-5 | TRBV29-1
TGCAGTGCTAGGGCTCGGGGAAACAATGAGCAGTTCTTC | CSARARGNNEQFF | many | NA | TRBJ2-1 | TRBV20-1
TGTGCCTGGAGCGAGGACAGGGAAGCTTTCTTT | CAWSEDREAFF | NA | TRBD1 | TRBJ1-1 | TRBV30
TGTGCCAGCAGCGTAGACAGGGGGCGAGCGGATGGCTACACCTTC | CASSVDRGRADGYTF | NA | TRBD1 | TRBJ1-2 | TRBV9
TGTGCCAGCAGTGTTTCAGGGGTCTCCTACGAGCAGTACTTC | CASSVSGVSYEQYF | many | NA | TRBJ2-7 | TRBV6-5
TGTGCCAGCAACCCCGGGACAGGGGCTTCTGGAAACACCATATATTTT | CASNPGTGASGNTIYF | few | TRBD1 | TRBJ1-3 | TRBV5-8
TGTGCCAGCAGCGCAACAGGGCATGGCTACACCTTC | CASSATGHGYTF | many | NA | TRBJ1-2 | TRBV9
TGCGCCAGCAGCTTGGTTCCCGGGAGCTCCTACGAGCAGTACTTC | CASSLVPGSSYEQYF | NA | NA | TRBJ2-7 | TRBV5-1
TGTGCCAGCGGGAGGACTAGCGGGGTGGATGAGCAGTTCTTC | CASGRTSGVDEQFF | many | TRBD2 | TRBJ2-1 | TRBV9
TGTGCCAGCAGCGTAGATGCTCCTAACACAGATACGCAGTATTTT | CASSVDAPNTDTQYF | NA | NA | TRBJ2-3 | TRBV9
TGTGCCAGCAGGCGCACTAGCGGGGGGGGAACAGATACGCAGTATTTT | CASRRTSGGGTDTQYF | few | TRBD2 | TRBJ2-3 | TRBV6-5
TGCAGTGCTAGCCTGGAGAACACTGAAGCTTTCTTT | CSASLENTEAFF | NA | NA | TRBJ1-1 | TRBV20-1
TGTGCCAGCAGTTTGGACAATACGCAGTATTTT | CASSLDNTQYF | many | NA | TRBJ2-3 | TRBV12-3/TRBV12-4
TGTGCCAGCAGCTTCGGACAGGGACCAGATCAGCCCCAGCATTTT | CASSFGQGPDQPQHF | few | TRBD1 | TRBJ1-5 | TRBV7-9
TGTGCCAGCAGTTACTCGAGAGTACACGGAGATACGCAGTATTTT | CASSYSRVHGDTQYF | many | NA | TRBJ2-3 | TRBV6-6
TGTGCCAGCAGTTTAGAAGGGGACGAGCAGTACTTC | CASSLEGDEQYF | many | NA | TRBJ2-7 | TRBV27
TGCAGCGTTTTTGGGGGACAGGGCCAAGAGACCCAGTACTTC | CSVFGGQGQETQYF | few | TRBD1 | TRBJ2-5 | TRBV29-1
TGTGCCAGCAGCACCGGGACAGGGATCTACGAGCAGTACTTC | CASSTGTGIYEQYF | NA | TRBD1 | TRBJ2-7 | TRBV11-2
TGTGCCAGCAGCTTAGGTCCTAGCGCGGGAGATACGCAGTATTTT | CASSLGPSAGDTQYF | many | NA | TRBJ2-3 | TRBV11-2
TGTGCCAGCAGCGTAGGCGCTCTCGGGGCCAACGTCCTGACTTTC | CASSVGALGANVLTF | few | NA | TRBJ2-6 | TRBV9
TGTGCCAGCAGCCCAACCCGGGGGATCACAGATACGCAGTATTTT | CASSPTRGITDTQYF | few | NA | TRBJ2-3 | TRBV3-1
TGTGCCAGCAGCGTAGATGGAAACACTGAAGCTTTCTTT | CASSVDGNTEAFF | NA | NA | TRBJ1-1 | TRBV9
TGCAGCGGACAGGGAGCTAACTATGGCTACACCTTC | CSGQGANYGYTF | few | TRBD1 | TRBJ1-2 | TRBV29-1
TGTGCCAGCAGCTCGGACAGGCCCTACGAGCAGTACTTC | CASSSDRPYEQYF | many | TRBD1 | TRBJ2-7 | TRBV7-2
TGCGCCAGCAGCCAGTCCTATGGGACAGGGAAGTTCTTC | CASSQSYGTGKFF | many | TRBD1 | TRBJ2-1 | TRBV4-1
TGTGCCAGCAGCGCGGGACTCCAGAACACCGGGGAGCTGTTTTTT | CASSAGLQNTGELFF | many | NA | TRBJ2-2 | TRBV9
TGTGCCAGCAGTTTCTATAGTGTCAAGGGGGGCACTGAAGCTTTCTTT | CASSFYSVKGGTEAFF | many | NA | TRBJ1-1 | TRBV28
TGTGCCAGCAGCGACACTGGGACAGGGCGCAGGGGCACTGAAGCTTTCTTT | CASSDTGTGRRGTEAFF | many | TRBD1 | TRBJ1-1 | TRBV5-4
TGTGCCAGCAGTTACTCGCGGGGGGAGGGCACTGAAGCTTTCTTT | CASSYSRGEGTEAFF | NA | NA | TRBJ1-1 | TRBV6-6
TGTGCCAGCAGCCAAGATATTGGGGAGACCCAGTACTTC | CASSQDIGETQYF | many | NA | TRBJ2-5 | TRBV3-1
TGTGCCAGCAGCCAAAGTGGAAATTCACCCCTCCACTTT | CASSQSGNSPLHF | many | NA | TRBJ1-6 | TRBV3-1
TGTGCCAGCTCACCACGGCCCCCCAGCGGTACGACCGGGGAGCTGTTTTTT | CASSPRPPSGTTGELFF | many | NA | TRBJ2-2 | TRBV18
TGTGCCAGTAGTATACCCCGGGGAGGGACCCCCGGGGCCAACGTCCTGACTTTC | CASSIPRGGTPGANVLTF | many | TRBD2 | TRBJ2-6 | TRBV19
TGTGCCAGCAGCTTTCTTGAGGGCGCAGATACGCAGTATTTT | CASSFLEGADTQYF | many | NA | TRBJ2-3 | TRBV7-2
TGTGCCAGCAGCCGACAGGGGGCCCACTACGAGCAGTACTTC | CASSRQGAHYEQYF | NA | TRBD1 | TRBJ2-7 | TRBV3-1
TGTGCCAGCAGAAGGGACATGACTGAAGCTTTCTTT | CASRRDMTEAFF | many | NA | TRBJ1-1 | TRBV7-9
TGTGCCAGTAGGGCCGGCGCCAACACTGAAGCTTTCTTT | CASRAGANTEAFF | few | NA | TRBJ1-1 | TRBV19
TGTGCCAGCAGCGTAGGGTCGCGGGGAGATACGCAGTATTTT | CASSVGSRGDTQYF | many | NA | TRBJ2-3 | TRBV9
TGTGCCAGCAGTTTGGGGGCGGTCTACACCGGGGAGCTGTTTTTT | CASSLGAVYTGELFF | NA | NA | TRBJ2-2 | TRBV12-3/TRBV12-4
TGCAGCGTTCAAATAGGAGGGGGTTCTAGGGCTGAAGCTTTCTTT | CSVQIGGGSRAEAFF | few | NA | TRBJ1-1 | TRBV29-1
TGCAGTGCTAGGACCACCCGGACAGGGGACTATGGCTACACCTTC | CSARTTRTGDYGYTF | few | TRBD1 | TRBJ1-2 | TRBV20-1
TGTGCCAGCAGCTTACTAAGTAATAGCAATCAGCCCCAGCATTTT | CASSLLSNSNQPQHF | NA | NA | TRBJ1-5 | TRBV7-8
TGTGCCAGCAGCCCATCTGACGTAGTAGGGGGCTACACCTTC | CASSPSDVVGGYTF | NA | NA | TRBJ1-2 | TRBV9
TGTGCCAGCAGCTCGGCAAGGGGGCCTTACAATGAGCAGTTCTTC | CASSSARGPYNEQFF | few | TRBD1 | TRBJ2-1 | TRBV3-1
TGTGCCAGCAGCTTGTTAGCCTGGGAGACCCAGTACTTC | CASSLLAWETQYF | NA | NA | TRBJ2-5 | TRBV7-2
TGCGCCAGCAGCTTGGCCGTTAGCGGGGTCCTTAACGAGCAGTACTTC | CASSLAVSGVLNEQYF | many | TRBD2 | TRBJ2-7 | TRBV5-1
TGTGCCAGCTCACAAATAACAGGGTTCGACACTGAAGCTTTCTTT | CASSQITGFDTEAFF | many | NA | TRBJ1-1 | TRBV18
TGTGCCAGCAGGGCCCGAGGGGGGGCCGCCGGGGAGCTGTTTTTT | CASRARGGAAGELFF | few | NA | TRBJ2-2 | TRBV7-2
TGCAGCACTACGAAGCCTGGCACAGATACGCAGTATTTT | CSTTKPGTDTQYF | few | NA | TRBJ2-3 | TRBV29-1
TGTGCCAGCAGCGTGACAGGGGTGAACACTGAAGCTTTCTTT | CASSVTGVNTEAFF | few | TRBD1 | TRBJ1-1 | TRBV9
TGTGCCAGCAGTGACCAGAGTCTCAACTATGGCTACACCTTC | CASSDQSLNYGYTF | few | NA | TRBJ1-2 | TRBV2
TGTGCCAGCAGCCAAGAGGGTAGGAGACTAGCGTCCTACAATGAGCAGTTCTTC | CASSQEGRRLASYNEQFF | few | TRBD2 | TRBJ2-1 | TRBV3-1
TGTGCCAGCAGCTTAATGCCTCAGGGAGGGGAAGAGACCCAGTACTTC | CASSLMPQGGEETQYF | few | TRBD2 | TRBJ2-5 | TRBV7-6
TGCGCCAGCAGCGTCTACCGGGACAGGGCCTACGAGCAGTACTTC | CASSVYRDRAYEQYF | many | TRBD1 | TRBJ2-7 | TRBV5-1
TGCGCCAGCAGCCAAAGCATGGCGAGCAGCTCTGGAAACACCATATATTTT | CASSQSMASSSGNTIYF | many | NA | TRBJ1-3 | TRBV4-3
TGTGCCATCAGGCCATCTTCGGGACCCATGGACAATGAGCAGTTCTTC | CAIRPSSGPMDNEQFF | NA | NA | TRBJ2-1 | TRBV10-3
TGTGCCAGCAGCCCCCGGACTAGCGGGGGAACAGATACGCAGTATTTT | CASSPRTSGGTDTQYF | NA | TRBD2 | TRBJ2-3 | TRBV7-2